This TCR beta chain was sequenced in a study of shared clonotypes between healthy human individuals (TCRdb year 2020). Concerning the study at large: The cohort comprised a couple of women and a few men aged 18 to 49 years. Libraries were prepared and TCR repertoires were sequenced by different laboratories using diverse techniques, in order to increase sequencing depth and limit assay-specific biases. The study deeply sequenced blood TCR repertoires of about 5 healthy adults to estimate repertoire size and the extent of clonotype sharing between individuals. Between about 0.8 and 9 billion PBMCs per donor were obtained by leukapheresis. For each donor, three plates each were used for CD4 naive and CD4 memory, two plates were used for CD8 naive, and one plate was used for CD8 memory.

TCR CDR3 regions were amplified from genomic DNA by multiplex PCR using the deep immunoSEQ assay. For each cell subset, the extracted genomic DNA was distributed evenly across all wells of several immunoSEQ 96-well plates, and each plate served as one replicate. Each replicate PCR for sorted subsets received about 210 ng genomic DNA, equal to around 32,000 T cell genomes. Purified libraries were quantified with a Qubit 3.0 fluorometer, sized on a Bioanalyzer 2100, and re-quantified with the KAPA Library Quantification kit. A separate single-read 150-cycle Illumina NextSeq 550 flow cell was used to sequence each immunoSEQ 96-well plate. The original pipeline was this. Because the immunoSEQ output included only junctional sequences and no quality scores, the filtering could not be the same as the filtering used for full-length reads. To assign V/J genes and CDR3, sequences were annotated using PyIR, a Python wrapper for IgBLAST v1.9, with IMGT germline references. Reads were removed for weak V/J assignments (E-value above 1e-6), missing CDR3, stop codons, out-of-frame junctions, or ambiguous translated residues. V3J clonotypes were defined by identical inferred V gene, J gene, and CDR3 amino acid sequence. To compute the percentage overlap between repertoires, the number of shared unique clonotypes was divided by the size of the smaller repertoire. Repertoire richness was assessed with RTK rarefaction, the Chao1 estimator, and Recon v2.1 estimates of unobserved clonotypes. OLGA was used to compute generation probabilities for all TCRbeta clonotypes that the gDNA method yielded from a handful of donors. TCRdb provides this immuneACCESS table in a form limited to in-frame rearrangements. Some clones are lacking; in checked studies, under half of them reflect an unresolved V gene, and why the rest are absent is not known. The D gene and trimming were derived from the DNA, and the V and J assignments and clone size from that table. This sample is represented by about 2.3 million clones; around 90% of them were singletons. Approximately 0.41% of the sample goes to the ten largest clones.

Including cysteine and phenylalanine, the CDR3 has 16 amino acids. Only the CDR3 part of the read is kept: 48 bases, read in frame from the first base. V gives up 2 bases and J gives up 4 bases, and the segment between their germline ends measures 18 bases. CDR1 is given as SEHNR and CDR2 as FQNEAQ, both from the germline V gene (reference sequence). Concerning this clone itself: The antigen it recognizes is unknown. The input lacks base qualities; no much larger clone sits a single base away.

Healthy HIV-negative adults with no recently reported acute infections or vaccinations were included as donors. All donors were Caucasian adults living in Nashville, Tennessee, USA. CD4+ T cells were enriched by magnetic negative selection; naive cells were then positively selected on CD45RA, and the negative fraction formed the memory subset. After blood collection by leukapheresis, PBMCs were isolated using Ficoll-Histopaque density gradient centrifugation and then cryopreserved in the vapor phase of liquid nitrogen. Analytical flow cytometry was used to check the purity and quantity of every magnetically sorted T cell population. From each sorted fraction, genomic DNA was isolated and quantified by UV absorbance on a Nanodrop 2000c. What the study reported, not specific to this receptor: Pairwise subsampling led to the expectation that sequencing depth would affect the degree of clonotype sharing among donors. Even with the large sequencing depth, rarefaction of the sorted-subset datasets indicated that sequencing was incomplete. Naive subsets generally had larger estimated clonotype richness than memory subsets. The small number of donors limited the genetic and exposure-history diversity represented. Higher generation probabilities were observed for clonotypes shared by all four sorted-subset donors than for non-shared clonotypes. Sampling was limited to blood, and TCR repertoires in tissue likely differ from TCR repertoires in blood. Sharing across several donors was observed for approximately 4.6% of naive CD4, 3.5% of naive CD8, about 2.3% of memory CD4, and about 0.4% of memory CD8 clonotypes.

This sequence originates from a man younger than 30 in good health. Some clones in this sample may be carry-over from other donors' samples. Sequences were obtained from naive CD4+ T cells from PBMCs. The cell subset or site label corresponds to: CD45RA+ positively selected. Here the chain combines TRBV7-9 and TRBJ2-7, with a tentative D gene TRBD2 over 5 matching bases. The DNA reads as follows: TGTGCCAGCAGCTTACTACGACCTTCACCGGGATACGAGCAGTACTTC. Translated, it reads CASSLLRPSPGYEQYF.